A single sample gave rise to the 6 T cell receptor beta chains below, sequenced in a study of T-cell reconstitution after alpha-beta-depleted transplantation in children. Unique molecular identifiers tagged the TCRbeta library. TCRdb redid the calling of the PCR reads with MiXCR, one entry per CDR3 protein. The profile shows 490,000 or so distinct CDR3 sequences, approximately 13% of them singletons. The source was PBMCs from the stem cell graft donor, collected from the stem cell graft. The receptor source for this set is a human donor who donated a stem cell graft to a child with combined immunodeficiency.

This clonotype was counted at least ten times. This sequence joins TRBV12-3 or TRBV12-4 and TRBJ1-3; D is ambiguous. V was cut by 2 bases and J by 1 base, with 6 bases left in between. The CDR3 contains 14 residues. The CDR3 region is CASSLMGSGNTIYF. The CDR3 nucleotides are TGTGCCAGCAGTTTAATGGGATCTGGAAACACCATATATTTT.

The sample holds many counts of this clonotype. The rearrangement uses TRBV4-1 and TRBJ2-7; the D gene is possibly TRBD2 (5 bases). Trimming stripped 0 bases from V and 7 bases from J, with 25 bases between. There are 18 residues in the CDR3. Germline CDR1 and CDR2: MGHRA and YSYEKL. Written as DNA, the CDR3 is TGCGCCAGCAGCCAAGATTTATTTGGGTTCACCTCAACGGGAGAGCAGTACTTC. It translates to CASSQDLFGFTSTGEQYF.

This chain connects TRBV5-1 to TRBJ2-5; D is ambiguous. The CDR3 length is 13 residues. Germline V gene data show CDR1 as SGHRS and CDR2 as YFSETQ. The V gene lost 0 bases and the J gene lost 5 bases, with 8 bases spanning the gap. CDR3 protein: CASSLALEETQYF. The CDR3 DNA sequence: TGCGCCAGCAGCTTGGCCCTGGAGGAGACCCAGTACTTC.

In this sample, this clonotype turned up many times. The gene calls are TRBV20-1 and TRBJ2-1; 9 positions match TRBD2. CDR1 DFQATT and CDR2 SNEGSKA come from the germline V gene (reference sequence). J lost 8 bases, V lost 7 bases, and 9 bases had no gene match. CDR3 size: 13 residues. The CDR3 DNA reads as TGCAGTGTGGCACTGGGACTAGCAGATGAGCAGTTCTTC. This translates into CSVALGLADEQFF.

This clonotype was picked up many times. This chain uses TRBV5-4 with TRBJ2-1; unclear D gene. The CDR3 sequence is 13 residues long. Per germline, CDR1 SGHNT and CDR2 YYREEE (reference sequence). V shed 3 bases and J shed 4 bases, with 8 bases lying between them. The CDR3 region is CASSSQDYNEQFF. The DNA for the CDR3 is TGTGCCAGCAGCTCCCAAGATTACAATGAGCAGTTCTTC.

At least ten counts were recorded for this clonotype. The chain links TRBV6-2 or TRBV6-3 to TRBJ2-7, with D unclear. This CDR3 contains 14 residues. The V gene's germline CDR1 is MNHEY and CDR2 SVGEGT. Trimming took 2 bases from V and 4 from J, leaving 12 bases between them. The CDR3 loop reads CASSYVPRVYEQYF. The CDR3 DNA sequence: TGTGCCAGCAGTTACGTCCCCAGAGTATACGAGCAGTACTTC.